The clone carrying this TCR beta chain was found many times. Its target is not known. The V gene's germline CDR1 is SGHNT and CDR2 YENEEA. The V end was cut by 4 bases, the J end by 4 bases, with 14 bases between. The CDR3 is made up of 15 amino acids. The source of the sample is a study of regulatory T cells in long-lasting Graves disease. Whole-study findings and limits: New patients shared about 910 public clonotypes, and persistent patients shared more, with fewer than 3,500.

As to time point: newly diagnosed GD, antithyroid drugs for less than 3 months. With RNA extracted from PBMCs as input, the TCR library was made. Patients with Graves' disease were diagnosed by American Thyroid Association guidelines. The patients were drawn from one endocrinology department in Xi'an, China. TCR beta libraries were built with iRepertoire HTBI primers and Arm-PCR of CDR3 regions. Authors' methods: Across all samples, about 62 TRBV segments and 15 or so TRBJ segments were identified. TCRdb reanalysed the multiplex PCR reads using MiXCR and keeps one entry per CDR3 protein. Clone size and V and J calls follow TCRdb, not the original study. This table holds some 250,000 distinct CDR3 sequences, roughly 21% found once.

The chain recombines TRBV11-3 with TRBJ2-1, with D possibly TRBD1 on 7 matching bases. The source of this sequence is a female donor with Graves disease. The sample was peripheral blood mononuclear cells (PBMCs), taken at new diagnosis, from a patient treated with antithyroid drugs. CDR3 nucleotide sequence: TGTGCCAGCAGCTCCCAGGGGGGTATTTACAATGAGCAGTTCTTC. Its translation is CASSSQGGIYNEQFF.